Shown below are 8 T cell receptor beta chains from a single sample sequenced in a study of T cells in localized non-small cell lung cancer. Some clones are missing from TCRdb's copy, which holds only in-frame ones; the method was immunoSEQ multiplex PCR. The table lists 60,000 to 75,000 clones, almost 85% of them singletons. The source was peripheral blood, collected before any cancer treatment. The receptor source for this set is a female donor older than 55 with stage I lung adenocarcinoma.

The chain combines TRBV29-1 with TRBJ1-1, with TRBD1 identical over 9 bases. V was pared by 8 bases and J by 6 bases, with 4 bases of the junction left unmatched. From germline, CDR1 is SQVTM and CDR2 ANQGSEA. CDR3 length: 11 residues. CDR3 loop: CSPGTGPEAFF. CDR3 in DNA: TGCAGCCCGGGGACAGGGCCTGAAGCTTTCTTT. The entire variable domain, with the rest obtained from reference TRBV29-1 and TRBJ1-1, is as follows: SAVISQKPSRDICQRGTSLTIQCQVDSQVTMMFWYRQQPGQSLTLIATANQGSEATYESGFVIDKFPISRPNLTFSTLTVSNMSPEDSSIYLCSPGTGPEAFFGQGTRLTVV.

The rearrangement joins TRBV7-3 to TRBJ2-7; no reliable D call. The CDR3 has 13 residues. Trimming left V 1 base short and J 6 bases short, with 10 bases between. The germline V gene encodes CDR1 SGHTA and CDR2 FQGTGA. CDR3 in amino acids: CASSLRWGREQYF. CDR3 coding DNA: TGTGCCAGCAGCTTAAGGTGGGGTCGCGAGCAGTACTTC.

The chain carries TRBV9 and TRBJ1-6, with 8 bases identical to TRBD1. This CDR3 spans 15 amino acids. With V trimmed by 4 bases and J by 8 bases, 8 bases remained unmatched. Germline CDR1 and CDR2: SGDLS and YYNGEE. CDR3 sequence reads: CASSPSGTGYSPLHF. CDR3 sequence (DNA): TGTGCCAGCAGCCCTTCCGGGACAGGCTATTCACCCCTCCACTTT.

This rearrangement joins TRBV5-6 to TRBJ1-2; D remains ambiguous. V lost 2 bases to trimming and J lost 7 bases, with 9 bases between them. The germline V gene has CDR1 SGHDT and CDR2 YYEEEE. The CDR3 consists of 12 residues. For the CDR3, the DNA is TGTGCCAGCAGCTTAAAAACAGTTGGCTACACCTTC. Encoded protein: CASSLKTVGYTF. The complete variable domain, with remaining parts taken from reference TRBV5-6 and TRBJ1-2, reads DAGVTQSPTHLIKTRGQQVTLRCSPKSGHDTVSWYQQALGQGPQFIFQYYEEEERQRGNFPDRFSGHQFPNYSSELNVNALLLGDSALYLCASSLKTVGYTFGSGTRLTVV.

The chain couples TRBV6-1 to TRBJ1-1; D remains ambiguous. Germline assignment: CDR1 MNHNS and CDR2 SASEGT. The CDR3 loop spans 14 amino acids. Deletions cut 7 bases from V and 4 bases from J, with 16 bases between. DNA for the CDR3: TGTGCCAGCACTCGGGGTAAAAGAGGCACTGAAGCTTTCTTT. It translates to CASTRGKRGTEAFF.

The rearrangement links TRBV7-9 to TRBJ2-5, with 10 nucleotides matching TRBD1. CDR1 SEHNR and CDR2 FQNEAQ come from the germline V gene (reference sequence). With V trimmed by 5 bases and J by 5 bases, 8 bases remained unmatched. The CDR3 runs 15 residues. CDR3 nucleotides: TGTGCCAGCAGCAGAGGGACAGGGGCACGGGAGACCCAGTACTTC. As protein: CASSRGTGARETQYF.

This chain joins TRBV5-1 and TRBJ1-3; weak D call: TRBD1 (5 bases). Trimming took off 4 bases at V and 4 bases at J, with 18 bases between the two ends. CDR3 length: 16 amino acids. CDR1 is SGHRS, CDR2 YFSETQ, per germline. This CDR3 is CASSLFGTPGGNTIYF. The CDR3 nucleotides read TGCGCCAGCAGCCTCTTCGGGACTCCGGGGGGAAACACCATATATTTT.

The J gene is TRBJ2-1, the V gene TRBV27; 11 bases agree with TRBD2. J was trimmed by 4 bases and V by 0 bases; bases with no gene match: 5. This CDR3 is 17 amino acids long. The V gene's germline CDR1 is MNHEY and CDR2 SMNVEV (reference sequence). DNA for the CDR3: TGTGCCAGCAGTTTATCTAGCGGGAGGGCCGGATACAATGAGCAGTTCTTC. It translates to CASSLSSGRAGYNEQFF.